The 13 T cell receptor beta chains reported below all come from one sample, sequenced in a study of blood T cell repertoires in COVID-19. Profiling relied on immunoSEQ multiplex PCR, and the TCRdb table lists in-frame clones only, not all of them. The repertoire holds about 50,000 clones, approximately 81% seen once, with approximately 20% in the top ten. The material sequenced was peripheral blood. Receptors originate from an elderly woman with COVID-19, enrolled during active disease.

The chain combines TRBV28 with TRBJ2-1; 8 bases are shared with TRBD2. CDR3 length: 14 residues. Germline V lookup: CDR1 MDHEN, CDR2 SYDVKM. Germline trimming cut 5 bases from V and 8 bases from J; bases unmatched to any gene: 8. Written as DNA, the CDR3 is TGTGCCAGCAGTACCTACGGGGGGGCATATGAGCAGTTCTTC. It codes for CASSTYGGAYEQFF. Full variable domain (rest looked up from reference TRBV28 and TRBJ2-1): DVKVTQSSRYLVKRTGEKVFLECVQDMDHENMFWYRQDPGLGLRLIYFSYDVKMKEKGDIPEGYSVSREKKERFSLILESASTNQTSMYLCASSTYGGAYEQFFGPGTRLTVL.

V gene TRBV28 combines with J gene TRBJ2-7; perhaps TRBD2 as D (6 bases). CDR1 and CDR2 from the germline V gene are MDHEN and SYDVKM. There are 13 residues in the CDR3. V lost 5 bases to trimming and J lost 5 bases, with 13 bases between them. CDR3 region: CASSGGLRNEQYF. CDR3 nucleotides: TGTGCCAGCAGTGGGGGACTTCGTAACGAGCAGTACTTC.

The CDR3 DNA sequence: TGTGCCAGCAGCGTAGCGGAGGGGCTGACTGGCGAGCAGTACTTC. Translated, it gives CASSVAEGLTGEQYF. The chain uses TRBV9 and TRBJ2-7; the D gene is possibly TRBD2 (6 bases). Trimming left V 0 bases short and J 6 bases short, with 16 bases between. Germline values: CDR1 SGDLS, CDR2 YYNGEE. The CDR3 covers 15 residues.

This clone was seen more than once but under ten times. The V call is TRBV7-9, the J call TRBJ1-6; D uncertain. CDR3 size: 15 residues. Germline V gives CDR1 SEHNR, CDR2 FQNEAQ (reference sequence). Trimming removed 10 bases from V and 5 bases from J, with 18 bases in between. The CDR3 region is CAIGRAGLDNSPLHF. CDR3 nucleotide sequence: TGTGCCATCGGTCGTGCAGGACTGGATAATTCACCCCTCCACTTT.

V usage is TRBV20-1 and J usage is TRBJ2-7; possible D gene TRBD1, 6 bases. The V and J ends lost 3 bases and 3 bases respectively, with 9 bases between them. This CDR3 spans 12 amino acids. Per germline, CDR1 DFQATT and CDR2 SNEGSKA (reference sequence). This CDR3 reads CSASPQGYEQYF. CDR3 sequence (DNA): TGCAGTGCTAGTCCACAGGGCTACGAGCAGTACTTC.

The V gene is TRBV3-1 (or the pseudogene TRBV3-2), the J gene TRBJ2-1, with 7 bases that match TRBD1. CDR1 is LGHDT and CDR2 is YNNKEL in the germline V gene (reference sequence). V shed 1 base, J shed 13 bases, and the junction held 1 base outside the gene matches. The CDR3 totals 11 residues. In DNA, the CDR3 is TGTGCCAGCAGCCAAGGACAGGGACAGTTCTTC. Amino acids: CASSQGQGQFF.

The V gene is TRBV2, the J gene TRBJ2-7; TRBD1 aligns across 8 bases. The germline gives CDR1 SNHLY, CDR2 FYNNEI. J was trimmed by 3 bases and V by 10 bases; bases with no gene match: 2. The length of the CDR3 is 11 residues. CDR3 residues: CATTGGYEQYF. CDR3 bases: TGTGCCACCACAGGGGGCTACGAGCAGTACTTC. Filled out from reference TRBV2 and TRBJ2-7, the complete variable domain reads EPEVTQTPSHQVTQMGQEVILRCVPISNHLYFYWYRQILGQKVEFLVSFYNNEISEKSEIFDDQFSVERPDGSNFTLKIRSTKLEDSAMYFCATTGGYEQYFGPGTRLTVT.

The chain carries TRBV30 and TRBJ1-1, with no clear D. CDR1 and CDR2 from the germline V gene are GTSNPN and SVGIG (reference sequence). The CDR3 length is 11 residues. V was pared by 4 bases and J by 0 bases, with 3 bases between. The CDR3 is CAWTVNTEAFF. CDR3 in DNA: TGTGCCTGGACAGTGAACACTGAAGCTTTCTTT.

This clone was found a few times. The rearrangement links TRBV4-2 to TRBJ1-2, with TRBD1 as a possible D gene (5 bases). The CDR3 spans 16 residues. Germline V gene lookup returns CDR1 LGHNA and CDR2 YNFKEQ. Trimming stripped 6 bases from V and 7 bases from J, with 24 bases between. The CDR3 spells CASSPTRHYTGGGYTF. CDR3 bases: TGTGCCAGCAGTCCGACAAGGCATTACACGGGGGGTGGCTACACCTTC.

The chain combines TRBV28 with TRBJ1-4; D gene ambiguous. CDR3 size: 16 residues. V lost 6 bases, J lost 11 bases, and 25 bases lay in between. The V gene's germline CDR1 is MDHEN and CDR2 SYDVKM. This CDR3 is CASSLPLTGSMKKLFF. CDR3 coding DNA: TGTGCCAGCAGCCTCCCCTTGACTGGGAGCATGAAGAAACTGTTTTTT.

This rearrangement joins TRBV10-3 to TRBJ2-2; D possibly corresponds to TRBD2 (5 bases). V shed 7 bases and J shed 2 bases, with 14 bases lying between them. CDR3 length: 15 amino acids. Per the germline V gene, CDR1 is ENHRY and CDR2 is SYGVKD. CDR3 amino acids: CAITAGLVNTGELFF. CDR3 coding DNA: TGTGCCATCACCGCCGGACTGGTAAACACCGGGGAGCTGTTTTTT.

This clone was seen once. J is TRBJ2-7 and V is TRBV24-1; TRBD2 aligns across 7 bases. In germline, CDR1 is KGHDR, CDR2 SFDVKD. The CDR3 totals 20 residues. Trimming at V came to 0 bases and at J to 3 bases, leaving 19 bases not matched to a gene. CDR3 loop: CATSDLQVLAAKESYYEQYF. The DNA of the CDR3 is TGTGCCACCAGTGATTTGCAAGTTCTAGCGGCTAAAGAATCGTACTACGAGCAGTACTTC.

The chain joins TRBV5-5 to TRBJ2-1; TRBD2 aligns across 7 bases. V was clipped by 0 bases and J by 0 bases; unmatched bases: 3. Germline loops: CDR1 SGHKS, CDR2 YYEKEE (reference sequence). The CDR3 length is 16 residues. DNA for the CDR3: TGTGCCAGCAGCTTGGTTGGCGGGAGCTCCTACAATGAGCAGTTCTTC. As protein: CASSLVGGSSYNEQFF.